The source of this T cell receptor beta chain is a study of beta chain features in type 1 diabetes. Study context: The study examined more than 100,000,000 sorted cells across all samples.

General study findings and limits: Type 1 diabetes patients had moderately but significantly shorter TCRB CDR3s in all four CD4+ subsets. The study left unresolved whether HLA type influences TCRB rearrangement.

Reverse transcription of all isolated RNA meant that expressed TCRB transcripts were sequenced. Libraries were prepared by immunoSEQ multiplex PCR; TCRdb keeps only in-frame clonotypes and omits some of them. This table has 230,000 or so clones, roughly 16% appearing once. The CDR3 runs to 14 residues. Germline CDR1 reads SGHRS; CDR2 reads YFSETQ. V was cut by 4 bases and J by 0 bases, with 10 bases left in between. With regard to this clone: What it recognizes is unknown.

Sequencing input: naive CD4+ T cells from blood. The chain couples TRBV5-1 to TRBJ2-5, with TRBD2 as a possible D gene (6 bases). The source is a man aged 25 to 45 with type 1 diabetes. The CDR3 DNA follows: TGCGCCAGCAGCCCACTAGCAAACCAAGAGACCCAGTACTTC. Its translation: CASSPLANQETQYF.